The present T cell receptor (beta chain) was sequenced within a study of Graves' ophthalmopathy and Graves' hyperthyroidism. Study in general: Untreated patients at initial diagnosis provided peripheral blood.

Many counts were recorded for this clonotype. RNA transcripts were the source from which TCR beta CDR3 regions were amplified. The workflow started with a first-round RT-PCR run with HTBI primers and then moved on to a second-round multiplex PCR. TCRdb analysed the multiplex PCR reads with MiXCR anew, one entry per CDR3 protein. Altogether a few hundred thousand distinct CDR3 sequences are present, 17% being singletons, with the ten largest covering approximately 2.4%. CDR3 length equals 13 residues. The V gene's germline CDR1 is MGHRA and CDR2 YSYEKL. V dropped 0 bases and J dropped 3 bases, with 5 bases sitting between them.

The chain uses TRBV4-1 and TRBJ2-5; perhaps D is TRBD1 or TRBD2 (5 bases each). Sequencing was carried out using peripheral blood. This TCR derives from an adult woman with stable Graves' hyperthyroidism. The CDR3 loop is CASSQEGEETQYF. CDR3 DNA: TGCGCCAGCAGCCAAGAGGGGGAAGAGACCCAGTACTTC.